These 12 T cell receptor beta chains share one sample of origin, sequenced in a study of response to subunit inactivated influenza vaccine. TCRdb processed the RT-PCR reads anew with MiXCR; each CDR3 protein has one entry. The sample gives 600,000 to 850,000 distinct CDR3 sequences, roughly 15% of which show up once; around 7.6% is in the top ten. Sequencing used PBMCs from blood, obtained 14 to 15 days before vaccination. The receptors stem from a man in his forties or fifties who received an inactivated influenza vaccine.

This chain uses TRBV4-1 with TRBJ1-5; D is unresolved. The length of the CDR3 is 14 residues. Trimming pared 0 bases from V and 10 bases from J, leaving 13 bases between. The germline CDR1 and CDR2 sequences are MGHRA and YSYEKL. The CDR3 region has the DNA TGCGCCAGCAGCCAAGATAGCACAAGCGAACCCCAGCATTTT. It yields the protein CASSQDSTSEPQHF.

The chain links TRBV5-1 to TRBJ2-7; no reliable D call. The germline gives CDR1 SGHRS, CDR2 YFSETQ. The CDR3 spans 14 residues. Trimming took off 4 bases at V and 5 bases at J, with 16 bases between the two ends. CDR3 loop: CASSPIRNPDEQYF. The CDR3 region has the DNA TGCGCCAGCAGCCCCATACGGAACCCCGACGAGCAGTACTTC.

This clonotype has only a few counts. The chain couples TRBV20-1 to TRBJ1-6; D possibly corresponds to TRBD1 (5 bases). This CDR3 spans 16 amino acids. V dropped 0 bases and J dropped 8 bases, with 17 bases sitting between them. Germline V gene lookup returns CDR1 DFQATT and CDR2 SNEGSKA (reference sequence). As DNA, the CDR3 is TGCAGTGCTAGAGATTTGAAGGGGACGGGACATTCACCCCTCCACTTT. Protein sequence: CSARDLKGTGHSPLHF.

The CDR3 DNA follows: TGTGCCAGTAGTATCGACAGGGGGAGTGAGCAGTTCTTC. Encoded protein: CASSIDRGSEQFF. This sequence joins TRBV19 and TRBJ2-1, with TRBD1 identical over 9 bases. Germline CDR1 LNHDA, CDR2 SQIVND (reference sequence). Trimming at V came to 3 bases and at J to 9 bases, leaving 3 bases not matched to a gene. CDR3 length equals 13 residues.

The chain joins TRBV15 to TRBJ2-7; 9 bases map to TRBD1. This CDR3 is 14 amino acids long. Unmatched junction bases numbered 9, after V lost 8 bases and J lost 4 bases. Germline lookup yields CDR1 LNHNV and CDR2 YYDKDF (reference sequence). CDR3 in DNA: TGTGCCACCTGCACTGGGACAGGGCTATACGAGCAGTACTTC. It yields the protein CATCTGTGLYEQYF.

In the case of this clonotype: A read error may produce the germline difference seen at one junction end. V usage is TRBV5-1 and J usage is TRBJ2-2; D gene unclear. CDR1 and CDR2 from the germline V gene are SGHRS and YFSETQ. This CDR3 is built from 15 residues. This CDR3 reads CARSLSHANTGELFF. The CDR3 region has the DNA TGCGCCAGAAGCTTGTCGCACGCGAACACCGGGGAGCTGTTTTTT.

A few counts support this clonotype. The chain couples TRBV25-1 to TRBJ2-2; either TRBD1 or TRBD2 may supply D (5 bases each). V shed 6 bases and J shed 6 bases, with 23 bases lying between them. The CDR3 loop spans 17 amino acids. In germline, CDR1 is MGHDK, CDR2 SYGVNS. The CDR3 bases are TGTGCCAGCAGCATCCTCTCGACGGCTGGGGGTTCCGGGGAGCTGTTTTTT. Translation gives CASSILSTAGGSGELFF.

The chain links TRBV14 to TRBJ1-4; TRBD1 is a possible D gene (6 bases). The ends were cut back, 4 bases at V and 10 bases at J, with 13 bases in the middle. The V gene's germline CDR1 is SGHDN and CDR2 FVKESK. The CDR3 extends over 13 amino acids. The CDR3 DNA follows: TGTGCCAGCAGCCGAGGTCCGGGGGCAAAACTGTTTTTT. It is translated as CASSRGPGAKLFF.

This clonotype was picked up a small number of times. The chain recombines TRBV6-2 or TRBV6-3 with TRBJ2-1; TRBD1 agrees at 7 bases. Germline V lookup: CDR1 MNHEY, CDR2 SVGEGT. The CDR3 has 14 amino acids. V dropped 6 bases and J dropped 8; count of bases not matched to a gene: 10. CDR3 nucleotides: TGTGCCAGCAGCGAAAGCAGGGGGTGGGATGAGCAGTTCTTC. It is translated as CASSESRGWDEQFF.

CDR3 sequence reads: CSARDGGQVRWNTEAFF. In nucleotides, the CDR3 is TGCAGTGCTAGAGATGGGGGACAGGTTCGATGGAACACTGAAGCTTTCTTT. The genes are TRBV20-1 and TRBJ1-1, with TRBD1 matching 8 bases. V lost 0 bases to trimming and J lost 1 base; unmatched junction nucleotides: 10. The V gene's germline CDR1 is DFQATT and CDR2 SNEGSKA (reference sequence). The CDR3 loop spans 17 amino acids.

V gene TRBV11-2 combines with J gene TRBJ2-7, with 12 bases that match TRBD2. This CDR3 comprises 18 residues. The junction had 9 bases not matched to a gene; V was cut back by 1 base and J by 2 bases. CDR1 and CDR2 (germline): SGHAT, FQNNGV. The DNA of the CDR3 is TGTGCCAGCAGCTTAGTGTTTCCTAGCGGGAGGGCCCCCTACGAGCAGTACTTC. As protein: CASSLVFPSGRAPYEQYF.

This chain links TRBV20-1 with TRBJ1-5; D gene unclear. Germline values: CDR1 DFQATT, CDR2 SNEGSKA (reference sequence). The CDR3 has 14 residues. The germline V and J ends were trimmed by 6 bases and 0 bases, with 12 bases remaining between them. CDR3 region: CSARRHNSNQPQHF. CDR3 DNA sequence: TGCAGTGCGCGGAGACACAATAGCAATCAGCCCCAGCATTTT.